These T cell receptor beta chains were read from a single sample in a study of blood T cell repertoires in COVID-19. Clones were sequenced by immunoSEQ multiplex PCR, and TCRdb holds only the in-frame ones, with some missing. The table lists fewer than 60,000 clones, about 83% of them singletons. Sequences were obtained from peripheral blood. These receptors were taken from a man in his 70s with active COVID-19. Each CDR3 is given with its conserved first and last residue. A D gene is named only where the DNA matches it firmly. Clone size is stated in some rows and not others, as once, few, many or a class when expanded.

>.|TRBJ1-2|TRBV9|.|13
TGTGCCAGCAGCCCGCGGACAGTGGGTGGCTACACCTTC
CASSPRTVGGYTF
>.|TRBJ1-1|TRBV6-5|TRBD1|14
TGTGCCAGCAGTTACGACAGGGGGAACACTGAAGCTTTCTTT
CASSYDRGNTEAFF
>once|TRBJ2-7|TRBV13|TRBD2|15
TGTGCCAGCAGCTTCTTAGCGGGGGGGCTTTGGGAGCAGTACTTC
CASSFLAGGLWEQYF
>.|TRBJ2-5|TRBV9|TRBD2|14
TGTGCCAGCAGCGTAGTGTCCGGGGGGAGGACCCAGTACTTC
CASSVVSGGRTQYF
>.|TRBJ2-7|TRBV18|TRBD1|15
TGTGCCAGCTCACTAGGGACAGGGACCTCCTACGAGCAGTACTTC
CASSLGTGTSYEQYF
>.|TRBJ1-1|TRBV4-3|TRBD1|16
TGCGCCAGCAGCCAAGCCTACAGGGGGGTGAACACTGAAGCTTTCTTT
CASSQAYRGVNTEAFF
>.|TRBJ2-3|TRBV19|TRBD1|14
TGTGCCAGTAAGTCCGGGACAGGGACTCATACGCAGTATTTT
CASKSGTGTHTQYF
>once|TRBJ2-7|TRBV30|TRBD2|15
TGTGCCTGGAGTTCGACTAGCGGGGGGGCCTCCGAGCAGTACTTC
CAWSSTSGGASEQYF
>.|TRBJ2-3|TRBV5-1|TRBD1|13
TGCGCCAGCAAAACAGGGGGCACAGATACGCAGTATTTT
CASKTGGTDTQYF
>.|TRBJ1-5|TRBV6-2/TRBV6-3|.|13
TGTGCCAGCGGTTGGGGCCTGAATCAGCCCCAGCATTTT
CASGWGLNQPQHF
>.|TRBJ2-2|TRBV7-9|.|15
TGTGCCAGCAGCCGAGCTAGGGGTCGGGCCGGGGAGCTGTTTTTT
CASSRARGRAGELFF
>.|TRBJ2-6|TRBV27|.|22
TGTGCCAGCAGTTTACAGGGAGTTTACGTTGGAAACAGGGTCTCTGGGGCCAACGTCCTGACTTTC
CASSLQGVYVGNRVSGANVLTF
>few|TRBJ2-2|TRBV3-1/TRBV3-2|TRBD1|15
TGTGCCAGCAGCCCCCGGGACAGGGAATCCGGGGAGCTGTTTTTT
CASSPRDRESGELFF
>.|TRBJ1-4|TRBV9|.|15
TGTGCCAGCAGCGTAGCGGGGGGGCAGGATGAAAAACTGTTTTTT
CASSVAGGQDEKLFF
>.|TRBJ1-4|TRBV6-1|.|16
TGTGCCAGCAGTGAACTCTTCGGTGGGGCGGAAGAAAAACTGTTTTTT
CASSELFGGAEEKLFF
>few|TRBJ1-1|TRBV6-1|.|15
TGTGCCAGCAGTGAATCGGGTCAGCTCAACACTGAAGCTTTCTTT
CASSESGQLNTEAFF
>.|TRBJ2-7|TRBV3-1/TRBV3-2|.|13
TGTGCCAGCAGCGGGGCGTTGCCCTACGAGCAGTACTTC
CASSGALPYEQYF
>.|TRBJ1-2|TRBV5-6|TRBD1|15
TGTGCCAGCAGCCCAGGACAGGTTATGAACTATGGCTACACCTTC
CASSPGQVMNYGYTF
>once|TRBJ2-3|TRBV5-6|.|17
TGTGCCAGCAGCTTATGGAAGCGGGACATCAGCACAGATACGCAGTATTTT
CASSLWKRDISTDTQYF
>.|TRBJ1-5|TRBV19|.|13
TGTGCCAGTAGTATCGGGTGGGATCAGCCCCAGCATTTT
CASSIGWDQPQHF
>once|TRBJ1-1|TRBV18|TRBD1|14
TGTGCCAGCTCACCCTTGACAGGGGACACTGAAGCTTTCTTT
CASSPLTGDTEAFF
>.|TRBJ2-5|TRBV4-1|TRBD1|16
TGCGCCAGCAGCCAAACCCGACTTAGGGGGCCAGAGACCCAGTACTTC
CASSQTRLRGPETQYF
>.|TRBJ2-6|TRBV7-3|TRBD1|19
TGTGCCAGCAGCCTAAGGGCAACACAGGGGGTTACCGGGGCCAACGTCCTGACTTTC
CASSLRATQGVTGANVLTF
>.|TRBJ2-3|TRBV4-3|.|16
TGCGCCAGCAGCCAAGATCTATGGACTAGCACAGATACGCAGTATTTT
CASSQDLWTSTDTQYF
>.|TRBJ2-3|TRBV27|.|14
TGTGCCAGCAGCCAAATCGGGGGGCAAGATACGCAGTATTTT
CASSQIGGQDTQYF
>.|TRBJ2-3|TRBV5-6|.|13
TGTGCCAGCAGCTTGAAGGGGGAAGATACGCAGTATTTT
CASSLKGEDTQYF
>.|TRBJ1-1|TRBV6-5|.|15
TGTGCCAGCAGTTACTCGGGGGGAGGGCACACTGAAGCTTTCTTT
CASSYSGGGHTEAFF
>.|TRBJ2-7|TRBV6-1|TRBD1|16
TGTGCCAGCAGTGCCCTGGACAGGGCAAACTCCTACGAGCAGTACTTC
CASSALDRANSYEQYF
>.|TRBJ1-1|TRBV3-1/TRBV3-2|TRBD1|17
TGTGCCAGCAGCCCTGGGGCGGGACAGGGAAAGAACACTGAAGCTTTCTTT
CASSPGAGQGKNTEAFF
>.|TRBJ1-2|TRBV5-1|TRBD1|19
TGCGCCAGCAGCTTGGAACAGAAGGGACAGATCGGCCAGGACTATGGCTACACCTTC
CASSLEQKGQIGQDYGYTF
>.|TRBJ2-7|TRBV6-5|.|13
TGTGCCAGCACCGCGGACAGCTCCTACGAGCAGTACTTC
CASTADSSYEQYF
>.|TRBJ1-5|TRBV19|.|14
TGTGCCAGTAGGTGGACAGCTACCATCCAGCCCCAGCATTTT
CASRWTATIQPQHF
>once|TRBJ2-1|TRBV7-3|TRBD2|17
TGTGCCAGCAGCTTAACGGGTAGACTAGCGGGGGGCAGTGAGCAGTTCTTC
CASSLTGRLAGGSEQFF
>.|TRBJ1-5|TRBV27|.|14
TGTGCCAGCAGTTTATCGTGGCAGTATCAGCCCCAGCATTTT
CASSLSWQYQPQHF
>.|TRBJ2-7|TRBV3-1/TRBV3-2|TRBD1|17
TGTGCCAGCAGCCAAGACCCCCTGACAGGGATAAAGCACGAGCAGTACTTC
CASSQDPLTGIKHEQYF
>.|TRBJ2-7|TRBV6-1|.|14
TGTGCCAGCAGTGAAACTGGGCCATCCTACGAGCAGTACTTC
CASSETGPSYEQYF
>few|TRBJ1-6|TRBV7-2|TRBD1|15
TGTGCCAGCAGCCTTGGGACAGGGAATAATTCACCCCTCCACTTT
CASSLGTGNNSPLHF
>.|TRBJ1-1|TRBV21-1|.|14
TGTGCCAGCAGCCCGGGCGGGTTGAGAACTGAAGCTTTCTTT
CASSPGGLRTEAFF
>.|TRBJ2-7|TRBV4-3|TRBD1|15
TGCGCCAGCAGCCAAGAGGGACAGGACCCCTACGAGCAATACTTC
CASSQEGQDPYEQYF
>few|TRBJ1-5|TRBV15|.|14
TGTGCCACCAGCAGAGATGTCGGAGATCAGCCCCAGCATTTT
CATSRDVGDQPQHF
>.|TRBJ2-3|TRBV11-2|.|16
TGTGCCAGCAGCTTAGATGCTCTCCGAGATCCAGATACGCAGTATTTT
CASSLDALRDPDTQYF
>once|TRBJ2-7|TRBV2|.|12
TGTGCCAGCGGGGCAGGGTATAGGGAGCAGTACTTC
CASGAGYREQYF
>.|TRBJ1-2|TRBV18|TRBD1|15
TGTGCCAGCTCACCGGCCGGGACAGGGGACTATGGCTACACCTTC
CASSPAGTGDYGYTF
>.|TRBJ1-3|TRBV5-1|.|16
TGCGCCAGCAGCTTGGAAGGGGGTCCCTCTGGAAACACCATATATTTT
CASSLEGGPSGNTIYF